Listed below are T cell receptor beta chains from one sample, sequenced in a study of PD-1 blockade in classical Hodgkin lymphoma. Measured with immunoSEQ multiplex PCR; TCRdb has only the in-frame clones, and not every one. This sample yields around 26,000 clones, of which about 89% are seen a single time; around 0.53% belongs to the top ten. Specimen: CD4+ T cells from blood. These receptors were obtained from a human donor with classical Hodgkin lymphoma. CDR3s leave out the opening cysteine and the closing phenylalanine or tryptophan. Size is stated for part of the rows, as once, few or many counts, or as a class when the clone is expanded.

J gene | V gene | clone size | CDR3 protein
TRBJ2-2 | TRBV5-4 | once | ASSSIRGLNTGELF
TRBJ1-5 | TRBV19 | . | ASTLGPNQPQH
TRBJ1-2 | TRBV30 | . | AWSSNYRADGYT
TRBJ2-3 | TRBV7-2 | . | ASSLDRVVRGPRTDTQY
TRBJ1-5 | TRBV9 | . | ASSFRDRDQPQH
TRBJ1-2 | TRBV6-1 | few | ASSSLEGYQGGYT
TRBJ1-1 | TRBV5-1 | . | ASSQTPSAGGFEAF
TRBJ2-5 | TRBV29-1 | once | SVELVARKETQY
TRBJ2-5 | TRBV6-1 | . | ASSAMETQY
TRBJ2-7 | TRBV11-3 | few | ASSLGPGPYEQY
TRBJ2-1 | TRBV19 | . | ASTLSRDFTYNEQF
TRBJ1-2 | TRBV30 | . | AWSSGSGERYGYT
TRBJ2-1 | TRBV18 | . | ASSPTLRLSSYNEQF
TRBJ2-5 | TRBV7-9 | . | ASSRPGLEGETQY
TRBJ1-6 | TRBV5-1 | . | ASSLIGTPSGNSPLH
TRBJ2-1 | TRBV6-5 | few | ASRRGGEQF
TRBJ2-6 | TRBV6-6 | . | ASTPGRSGANVLT
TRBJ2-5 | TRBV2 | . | ASSERPGMRHQETQY
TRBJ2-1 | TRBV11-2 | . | ASSFRTGYNEQF
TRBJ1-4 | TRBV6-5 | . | ASSPSGTTNEKLF
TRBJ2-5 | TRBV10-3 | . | AISGGHSQETQY
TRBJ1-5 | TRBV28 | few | ASSPSQGVQPQH
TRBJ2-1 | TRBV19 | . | ASSVSGTEYNEQF
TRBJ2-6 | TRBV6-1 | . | ASSEAGDPGANVLT
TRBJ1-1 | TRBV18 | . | ASSFGQGANTEAF
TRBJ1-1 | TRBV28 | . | ASSLKRWTPNTEAF
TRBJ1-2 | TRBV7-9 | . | ASSEYGYT
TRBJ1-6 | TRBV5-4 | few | ASSPATGFNSPLH
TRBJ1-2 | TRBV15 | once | ATSRDFGQHYGYT
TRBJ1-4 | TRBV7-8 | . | ASSSHTPPQLTNEKLF
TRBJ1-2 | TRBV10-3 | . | AISVYGQTSPGYT
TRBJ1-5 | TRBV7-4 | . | ASSPNGNQPQH
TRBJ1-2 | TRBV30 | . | AWGEDREGTSYT
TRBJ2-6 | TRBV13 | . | ASSPRTPDSGANVLT
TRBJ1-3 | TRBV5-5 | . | ASSPISRAAVGYTIY
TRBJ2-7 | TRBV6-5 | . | ASSSMPRATYEQY
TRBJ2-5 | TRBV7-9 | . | ASSPWGGPVGQETQY
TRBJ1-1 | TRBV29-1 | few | SVTSNTEAF
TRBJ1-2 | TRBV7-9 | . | ASSPRSANYGYT
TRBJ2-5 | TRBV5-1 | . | ASSIQGPPQETQY
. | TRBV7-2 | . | ASSPARGSYEQY
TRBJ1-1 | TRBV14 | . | ASSQDIRGWGMAEAF
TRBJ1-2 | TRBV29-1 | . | SVEKGQGDGYT
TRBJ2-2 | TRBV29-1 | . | SVAYFRGANTGELF
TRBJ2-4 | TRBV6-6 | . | ASSYSGETKNIQY
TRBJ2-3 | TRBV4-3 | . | ASSPGGTTDTQY
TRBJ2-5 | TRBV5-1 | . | ASSLSRGETQY
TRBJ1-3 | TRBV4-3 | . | ASSQGKRTGGARNTIY